The 30 T cell receptor beta chains below come from one sample, sequenced in a study of blood T cell repertoires in COVID-19. Some clones are missing from TCRdb's copy, which holds only in-frame ones; the method was immunoSEQ multiplex PCR. Of a few hundred thousand clones listed, approximately 90% are singletons. The sample was peripheral blood. Every receptor here comes from a man in his 60s who had recovered from COVID-19.

The rearrangement joins TRBV10-3 to TRBJ2-3; no definite D call. Germline V gene sequence: CDR1 ENHRY, CDR2 SYGVKD. V lost 2 bases, J lost 4 bases, and 7 bases lay in between. The CDR3 contains 13 residues. CDR3 DNA: TGTGCCATCAGTGAGATGAGCTCAGATACGCAGTATTTT. Translating gives CAISEMSSDTQYF.

The chain combines TRBV27 with TRBJ1-5; 8 bases map to TRBD1. Losses at the gene ends were 4 bases for V and 7 bases for J; bases not matched to a gene: 9. The CDR3 is 15 residues long. Germline CDR1 is MNHEY and CDR2 is SMNVEV (reference sequence). The chain's CDR3 is CASSSRTGTWQPQHF. CDR3 DNA: TGTGCCAGCAGTTCCCGGACAGGGACGTGGCAGCCCCAGCATTTT.

This rearrangement joins TRBV18 to TRBJ1-1, with TRBD1 matching 7 bases. The germline gives CDR1 KGHSH, CDR2 LQKENI. V lost 4 bases to trimming and J lost 0 bases; unmatched junction nucleotides: 20. The CDR3 has 20 amino acids. CDR3 loop: CASSRIERDRERGMNTEAFF. The CDR3 DNA follows: TGTGCCAGCTCACGTATTGAAAGGGACAGAGAACGAGGGATGAACACTGAAGCTTTCTTT.

This chain links TRBV6-5 with TRBJ2-5; TRBD2 might be the D (6 bases). Germline V CDR1 and CDR2: MNHEY, SVGAGI. The V gene lost 6 bases and the J gene lost 2 bases, with 10 bases spanning the gap. The CDR3 runs to 13 residues. CDR3 bases: TGTGCCAGCAGAGGGACTCTACAAGAGACCCAGTACTTC. Translated, it gives CASRGTLQETQYF.

The chain has TRBV6-4 and TRBJ1-1; D is perhaps TRBD1 (6 bases). The ends were cut back, 5 bases at V and 5 bases at J, with 12 bases in the middle. The germline CDR1 and CDR2 sequences are MRHNA and SNTAGT. There are 13 residues in the CDR3. CDR3: CASSQTGATEAFF. In DNA, the CDR3 is TGTGCCAGCAGTCAGACAGGAGCGACTGAAGCTTTCTTT.

This chain joins TRBV7-9 and TRBJ2-3, with a possible D match to TRBD2 (5 bases). Germline lookup yields CDR1 SEHNR and CDR2 FQNEAQ (reference sequence). V gave up 5 bases and J gave up 0 bases, with 12 bases separating them. This CDR3 is 15 amino acids long. CDR3 coding DNA: TGTGCCAGCAGCCCTCGTGAGGGCAGCACAGATACGCAGTATTTT. Residues: CASSPREGSTDTQYF.

In DNA, the CDR3 is TGCGCCAGCTCCCGGGTCCAGAACACCGGGGAGCTGTTTTTT. This encodes CASSRVQNTGELFF. The V and J genes are TRBV10-1 and TRBJ2-2; D is undetermined. CDR3 length equals 14 residues. CDR1 is WNHNN and CDR2 is SYGVQD in the germline V gene (reference sequence). The V gene lost 8 bases and the J gene lost 1 base, with 11 bases spanning the gap.

The V and J genes are TRBV5-1 and TRBJ2-1, with TRBD2 identical over 10 bases. The CDR3 runs 15 residues. After removal of 3 bases from V and 8 bases from J, the junction contained 8 bases not matched to a gene. Germline-derived CDR1 and CDR2 are SGHRS and YFSETQ. As DNA, the CDR3 is TGCGCCAGCAGCTCACCGGGACTAGCGATCGATGAGCAGTTCTTC. Amino acids: CASSSPGLAIDEQFF.

The CDR3 sequence is CATSREGGFNEKLFF. CDR3 DNA sequence: TGTGCCACCAGCAGAGAGGGGGGGTTTAACGAAAAACTGTTTTTT. This chain links TRBV15 with TRBJ1-4; D might be TRBD1 (5 bases). Germline CDR1 LNHNV, CDR2 YYDKDF (reference sequence). The CDR3 is 15 amino acids. Between the trimmed V and J ends, which lost 0 bases and 8 bases, there was a span of 13 bases.

About this clone: Other DNA sequences within the sample encode an identical CDR3. V gene TRBV6-5 combines with J gene TRBJ2-1, with 7 bases identical to TRBD2. The V gene end was trimmed by 3 bases and the J gene end by 0 bases; junction bases not matched to a gene: 2. Germline-derived CDR1 and CDR2 are MNHEY and SVGAGI. The CDR3 loop spans 15 amino acids. CDR3 protein: CASSYTGGSYNEQFF. The CDR3, as DNA: TGTGCCAGCAGTTATACGGGGGGCTCCTACAATGAGCAGTTCTTC.

This clone was observed a few times. The gene calls are TRBV29-1 and TRBJ1-2; D is uncertain. V dropped 8 bases and J dropped 2 bases, with 9 bases sitting between them. Germline CDR1 is SQVTM and CDR2 is ANQGSEA. The CDR3 is 11 amino acids. The CDR3 loop is CSSGGNYGYTF. The CDR3, as DNA: TGCAGCTCAGGAGGGAACTATGGCTACACCTTC.

The rearrangement links TRBV7-9 to TRBJ1-6, with TRBD1 matching over 7 bases. CDR1 SEHNR and CDR2 FQNEAQ come from the germline V gene (reference sequence). V was clipped by 5 bases and J by 0 bases; unmatched bases: 7. The CDR3 totals 17 residues. The CDR3 sequence is CASSQGQRSSYNSPLHF. The CDR3 coding sequence is TGTGCCAGCAGCCAGGGACAGCGAAGCTCCTATAATTCACCCCTCCACTTT.

This clone was seen just once. The chain employs TRBV6-5 and TRBJ2-7; the D gene is possibly TRBD1 (6 bases). The V gene's germline CDR1 is MNHEY and CDR2 SVGAGI. This CDR3 has 14 residues. The V end lost 5 bases, the J end lost 1 base, and 12 bases lay between the germline ends. The DNA of the CDR3 is TGTGCCAGCAGTCTACAGGGCCTTTCCTACGAGCAGTACTTC. As protein: CASSLQGLSYEQYF.

The chain links TRBV5-6 to TRBJ1-4, with TRBD1 identical over 7 bases. Germline values: CDR1 SGHDT, CDR2 YYEEEE. V lost 4 bases and J lost 4; bases outside the gene matches: 10. The CDR3 runs to 16 residues. CDR3 nucleotides: TGTGCCAGCAGCCGGGAGACAGGGTGGGGTAATGAAAAACTGTTTTTT. It yields the protein CASSRETGWGNEKLFF. The full variable domain, its missing parts supplied by reference TRBV5-6 and TRBJ1-4, is DAGVTQSPTHLIKTRGQQVTLRCSPKSGHDTVSWYQQALGQGPQFIFQYYEEEERQRGNFPDRFSGHQFPNYSSELNVNALLLGDSALYLCASSRETGWGNEKLFFGSGTQLSVL.

The rearrangement links TRBV5-1 to TRBJ1-1; a possible D gene is TRBD1 (6 bases). Germline CDR1 SGHRS, CDR2 YFSETQ. The CDR3 runs 14 residues. V lost 3 bases and J 2 bases, leaving 11 bases between the germline ends. DNA for the CDR3: TGCGCCAGCAGCTCTGCAGGGGTTAACACTGAAGCTTTCTTT. Translated: CASSSAGVNTEAFF.

This chain connects TRBV6-2 or TRBV6-3 to TRBJ2-7; 9 bases match TRBD1. There are 15 residues in the CDR3. Germline V CDR1 and CDR2: MNHEY, SVGEGT. V lost 3 bases, J lost 5 bases, and 8 bases stayed unmatched. CDR3 sequence: CASSYSGQGRHEQYF. As DNA, the CDR3 is TGTGCCAGCAGTTATTCAGGACAGGGGCGGCACGAGCAGTACTTC.

The chain recombines TRBV24-1 with TRBJ2-2; maybe TRBD2 (7 bases). The CDR3 covers 18 residues. The V end lost 7 bases, the J end lost 4 bases, and 24 bases lay between the germline ends. Germline V gene sequence: CDR1 KGHDR, CDR2 SFDVKD. CDR3 sequence: CATSEAMEGGPGTGELFF. CDR3 nucleotides: TGTGCCACCAGCGAGGCAATGGAGGGGGGGCCTGGCACCGGGGAGCTGTTTTTT.

V gene TRBV27 combines with J gene TRBJ2-1; no reliable D call. Trimming pared 3 bases from V and 3 bases from J, leaving 9 bases between. The CDR3 consists of 14 residues. The V gene's germline CDR1 is MNHEY and CDR2 SMNVEV (reference sequence). CDR3 amino acids: CASSLARNYNEQFF. The CDR3 region has the DNA TGTGCCAGCAGTTTGGCCAGGAACTACAATGAGCAGTTCTTC.

The rearrangement joins TRBV14 to TRBJ1-4, with D unresolved. CDR3 size: 15 residues. Germline CDR1 reads SGHDN; CDR2 reads FVKESK. V was clipped by 1 base and J by 2 bases, with 8 bases between them. CDR3 loop: CASSQVHGTNEKLFF. The CDR3 DNA reads TGTGCCAGCAGCCAAGTTCACGGGACTAATGAAAAACTGTTTTTT.

The DNA of the CDR3 is TGCAGCGCAAGGACAGGCCTCTCTGGAAACACCATATATTTT. This codes for CSARTGLSGNTIYF. The V and J genes are TRBV29-1 and TRBJ1-3; TRBD1 aligns across 7 bases. Unmatched junction bases numbered 6, after V lost 7 bases and J lost 0 bases. There are 14 residues in the CDR3. Germline-derived CDR1 and CDR2 are SQVTM and ANQGSEA.

The chain combines TRBV30 with TRBJ2-3, with TRBD2 as a possible D gene (6 bases). Germline V gene data show CDR1 as GTSNPN and CDR2 as SVGIG (reference sequence). CDR3 length equals 15 residues. Trimming removed 0 bases from V and 0 bases from J, with 10 bases in between. The CDR3 nucleotides are TGTGCCTGGAGTGTCGGGAGCCAGAGCACAGATACGCAGTATTTT. Its protein product is CAWSVGSQSTDTQYF. The full variable domain, in which reference TRBV30 and TRBJ2-3 provide the parts outside the CDR3, is SQTIHQWPATLVQPVGSPLSLECTVEGTSNPNLYWYRQAAGRGLQLLFYSVGIGQISSEVPQNLSASRPQDRQFILSSKKLLLSDSGFYLCAWSVGSQSTDTQYFGPGTRLTVL.

The chain joins TRBV30 to TRBJ2-3; 8 bases agree with TRBD2. Per germline, CDR1 GTSNPN and CDR2 SVGIG (reference sequence). The CDR3 consists of 13 residues. The junction had 7 bases not matched to a gene; V was cut back by 5 bases and J by 6 bases. CDR3 amino acids: CAWAKTSADTQYF. The CDR3, as DNA: TGTGCCTGGGCCAAGACTAGCGCCGATACGCAGTATTTT.

The chain uses TRBV7-6 and TRBJ2-3, with D maybe TRBD1 (5 bases). CDR3 length equals 19 residues. Germline CDR1 is SGHVS and CDR2 is FNYEAQ. Trimming pared 2 bases from V and 0 bases from J, leaving 21 bases between. CDR3 sequence: CASSLTTRVRAGSTDTQYF. CDR3 nucleotides: TGTGCCAGCAGCTTAACGACGAGAGTCCGGGCAGGGAGCACAGATACGCAGTATTTT. Drawing the rest from reference TRBV7-6 and TRBJ2-3, the complete variable domain is GAGVSQSPRYKVTKRGQDVALRCDPISGHVSLYWYRQALGQGPEFLTYFNYEAQQDKSGLPNDRFSAERPEGSISTLTIQRTEQRDSAMYRCASSLTTRVRAGSTDTQYFGPGTRLTVL.

In regard to this clone: The sample has other DNA sequences that encode this CDR3 too. This chain uses TRBV11-3 with TRBJ1-3, with TRBD1 identical over 9 bases. Germline-derived CDR1 and CDR2 are SGHNT and YENEEA. The V segment lost 5 bases and the J segment 4 bases; nucleotides outside the gene matches: 6. The CDR3 spans 15 residues. CDR3 protein: CASSPGQGPGNTIYF. CDR3 DNA: TGTGCCAGCAGCCCGGGACAGGGACCGGGAAACACCATATATTTT.

The chain uses TRBV2 and TRBJ2-7; D perhaps matches TRBD1 (5 bases). V was shortened by 8 bases and J by 1 base, with 9 bases between the two germline ends. CDR3 length: 12 residues. Per germline, CDR1 SNHLY and CDR2 FYNNEI. The CDR3 sequence: CASQQASYEQYF. DNA for the CDR3: TGTGCCAGCCAACAGGCGTCCTACGAGCAGTACTTC.

V usage is TRBV11-2 and J usage is TRBJ2-3; 7 bases are a match to TRBD2. The CDR3 runs to 16 residues. Germline V lookup: CDR1 SGHAT, CDR2 FQNNGV. Trimming took 4 bases from V and 2 from J; bases not matched to a gene: 9. The CDR3 sequence: CASSSGPGLITDTQYF. For the CDR3, the DNA is TGTGCCAGCAGCTCAGGTCCGGGACTAATCACAGATACGCAGTATTTT.

The V and J genes are TRBV5-1 and TRBJ1-1, with D unresolved. The CDR3 covers 12 residues. Trimming left V 4 bases short and J 4 bases short, with 8 bases between. CDR1 and CDR2 (germline): SGHRS, YFSETQ. The CDR3 DNA is TGCGCCAGCAGCCTATCTGGCACTGAAGCTTTCTTT. It translates to CASSLSGTEAFF.

This sequence joins TRBV9 and TRBJ2-1; TRBD1 matches 7 bases. The V segment lost 3 bases and the J segment 7 bases; nucleotides outside the gene matches: 7. Germline CDR1 and CDR2: SGDLS and YYNGEE. The CDR3 length is 14 residues. This CDR3 reads CASSAPRGRNEQFF. CDR3 nucleotides: TGTGCCAGCAGCGCCCCGAGGGGGCGGAATGAGCAGTTCTTC. Variable domain in full (rest from reference TRBV9 and TRBJ2-1): DSGVTQTPKHLITATGQRVTLRCSPRSGDLSVYWYQQSLDQGLQFLIQYYNGEERAKGNILERFSAQQFPDLHSELNLSSLELGDSALYFCASSAPRGRNEQFFGPGTRLTVL.

The chain employs TRBV5-5 and TRBJ1-1, with 9 bases identical to TRBD1. Unmatched junction bases numbered 0, after V lost 3 bases and J lost 0 bases. Germline V lookup: CDR1 SGHKS, CDR2 YYEKEE (reference sequence). The CDR3 runs 14 residues. The CDR3 sequence is CASSWTGVNTEAFF. CDR3 bases: TGTGCCAGCAGCTGGACAGGGGTGAACACTGAAGCTTTCTTT.

This chain joins TRBV6-2 or TRBV6-3 and TRBJ1-6, with a possible D match to TRBD1 (5 bases). Trimming pared 2 bases from V and 4 bases from J, leaving 18 bases between. The germline V gene encodes CDR1 MNHEY and CDR2 SVGEGT. The length of the CDR3 is 18 residues. CDR3 sequence (DNA): TGTGCCAGCAGTTACGACAGAATGCAACCCAAATATAATTCACCCCTCCACTTT. Translating it yields CASSYDRMQPKYNSPLHF.